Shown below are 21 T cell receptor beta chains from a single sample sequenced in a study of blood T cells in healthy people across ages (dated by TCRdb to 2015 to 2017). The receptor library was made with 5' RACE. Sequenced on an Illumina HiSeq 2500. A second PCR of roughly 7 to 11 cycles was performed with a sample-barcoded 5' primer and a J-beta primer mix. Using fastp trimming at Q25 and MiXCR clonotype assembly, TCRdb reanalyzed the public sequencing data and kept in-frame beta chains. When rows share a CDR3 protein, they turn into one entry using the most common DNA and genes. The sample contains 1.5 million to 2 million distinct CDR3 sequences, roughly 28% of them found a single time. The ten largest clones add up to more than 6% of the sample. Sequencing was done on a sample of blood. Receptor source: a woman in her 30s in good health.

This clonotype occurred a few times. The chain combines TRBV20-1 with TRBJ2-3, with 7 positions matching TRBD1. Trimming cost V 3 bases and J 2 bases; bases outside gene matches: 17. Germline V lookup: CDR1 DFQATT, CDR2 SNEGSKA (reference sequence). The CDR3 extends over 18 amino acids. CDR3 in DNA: TGCAGTGCTAGGACGTTACAGGGGACAGACTGGTACACAGATACGCAGTATTTT. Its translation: CSARTLQGTDWYTDTQYF.

The CDR3 DNA is TGTGCCAGCAGCTTAGAGGGGGCGGGCCGCGGACTTTCACCCCTCCACTTT. Amino acids: CASSLEGAGRGLSPLHF. The chain has TRBV11-2 and TRBJ1-6; D may be TRBD1 (6 bases). Germline V gene lookup returns CDR1 SGHAT and CDR2 FQNNGV. The CDR3 has 17 residues. The V and J ends lost 0 bases and 9 bases respectively, with 18 bases between them.

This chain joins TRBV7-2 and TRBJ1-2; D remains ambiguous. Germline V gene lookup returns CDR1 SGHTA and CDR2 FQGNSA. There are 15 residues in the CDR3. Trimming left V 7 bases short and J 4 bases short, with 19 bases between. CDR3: CASNIFSEGGYGYTF. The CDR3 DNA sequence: TGTGCCAGCAACATCTTCTCCGAGGGCGGCTATGGCTACACCTTC.

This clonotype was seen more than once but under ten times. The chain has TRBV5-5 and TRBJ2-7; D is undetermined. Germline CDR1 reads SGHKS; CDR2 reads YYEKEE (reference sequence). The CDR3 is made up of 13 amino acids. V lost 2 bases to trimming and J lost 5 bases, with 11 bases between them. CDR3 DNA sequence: TGTGCCAGCAGCTTTGGGGAATCCAACGAGCAGTACTTC. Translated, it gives CASSFGESNEQYF.

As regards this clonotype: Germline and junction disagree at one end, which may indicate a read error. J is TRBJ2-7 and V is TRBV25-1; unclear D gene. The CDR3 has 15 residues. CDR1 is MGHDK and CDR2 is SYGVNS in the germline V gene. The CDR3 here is CAGSESRMSPYEQYF. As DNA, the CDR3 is TGTGCCGGCAGTGAGTCGCGGATGTCCCCCTACGAGCAGTACTTC.

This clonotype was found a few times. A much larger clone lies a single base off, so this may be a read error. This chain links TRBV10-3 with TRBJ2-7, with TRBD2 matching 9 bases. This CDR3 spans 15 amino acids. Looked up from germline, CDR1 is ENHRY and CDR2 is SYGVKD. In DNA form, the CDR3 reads TGTGCCATCAGTGAGTCGACTAGCGGATACTACGGGCAGTACTTC. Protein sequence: CAISESTSGYYGQYF.

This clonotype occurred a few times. The CDR3 DNA follows: TGCAGCGCCGAACGTGACAAAGAAGGTACAGATACGCAGTATTTT. Protein: CSAERDKEGTDTQYF. The chain couples TRBV29-1 to TRBJ2-3; no firm D call. CDR3 length equals 15 residues. Per germline, CDR1 SQVTM and CDR2 ANQGSEA. V dropped 7 bases and J dropped 3 bases, with 20 bases sitting between them.

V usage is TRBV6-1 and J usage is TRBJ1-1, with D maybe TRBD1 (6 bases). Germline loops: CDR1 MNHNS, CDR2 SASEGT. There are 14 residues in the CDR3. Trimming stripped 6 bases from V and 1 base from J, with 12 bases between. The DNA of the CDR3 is TGTGCCAGCAGGAGGGGGGCGGGGAACACTGAAGCTTTCTTT. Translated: CASRRGAGNTEAFF.

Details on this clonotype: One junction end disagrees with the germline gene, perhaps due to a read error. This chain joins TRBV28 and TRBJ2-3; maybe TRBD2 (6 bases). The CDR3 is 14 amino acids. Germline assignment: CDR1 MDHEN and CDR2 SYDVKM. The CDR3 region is CASSFRGSTGTQYF. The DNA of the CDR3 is TGTGCCAGCAGTTTCCGGGGGTCCACAGGTACGCAGTATTTT. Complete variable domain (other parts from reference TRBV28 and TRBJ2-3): DVKVTQSSRYLVKRTGEKVFLECVQDMDHENMFWYRQDPGLGLRLIYFSYDVKMKEKGDIPEGYSVSREKKERFSLILESASTNQTSMYLCASSFRGSTGTQYFGPGTRLTVL.

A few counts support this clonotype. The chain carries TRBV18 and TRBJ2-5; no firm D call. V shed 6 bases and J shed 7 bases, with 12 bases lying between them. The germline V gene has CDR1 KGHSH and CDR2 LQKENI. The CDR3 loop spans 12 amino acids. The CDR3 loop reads CASSPTVVTQYF. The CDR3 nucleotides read TGTGCCAGCTCCCCAACGGTGGTGACCCAGTACTTC.

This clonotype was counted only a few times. The CDR3 is CASSYKGPSEKNIQYF. The CDR3 DNA follows: TGTGCCAGCAGTTACAAGGGCCCCTCGGAAAAAAACATTCAGTACTTC. The rearrangement uses TRBV6-5 and TRBJ2-7; D call uncertain. Judging by the DNA end, TRBJ2-4 fits better; the J call may be wrong. Germline V gene data show CDR1 as MNHEY and CDR2 as SVGAGI. The CDR3 totals 16 residues.

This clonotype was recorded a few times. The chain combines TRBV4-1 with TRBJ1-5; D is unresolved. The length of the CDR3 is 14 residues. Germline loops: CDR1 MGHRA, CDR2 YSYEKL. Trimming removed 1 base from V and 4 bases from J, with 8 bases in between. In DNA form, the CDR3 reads TGCGCCAGCAGCCAAGGGGCCCCAAATCAGCCCCAGCATTTT. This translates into CASSQGAPNQPQHF.

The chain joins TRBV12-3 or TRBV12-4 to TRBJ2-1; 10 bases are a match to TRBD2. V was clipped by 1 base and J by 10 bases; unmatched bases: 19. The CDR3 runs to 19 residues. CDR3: CASSLGLAGVSPPPYEQFF. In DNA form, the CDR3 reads TGTGCCAGCAGTTTAGGGCTAGCGGGAGTTTCCCCCCCACCTTACGAGCAGTTCTTC.

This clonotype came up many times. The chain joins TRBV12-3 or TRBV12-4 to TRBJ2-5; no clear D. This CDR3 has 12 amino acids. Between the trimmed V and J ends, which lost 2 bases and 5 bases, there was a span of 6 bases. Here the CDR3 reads CASSLIAETQYF. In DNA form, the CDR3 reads TGTGCCAGCAGTTTAATCGCCGAGACCCAGTACTTC.

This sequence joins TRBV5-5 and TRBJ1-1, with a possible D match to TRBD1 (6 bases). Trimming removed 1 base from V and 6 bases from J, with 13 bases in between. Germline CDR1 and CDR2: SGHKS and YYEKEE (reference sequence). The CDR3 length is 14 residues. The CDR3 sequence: CASSLKGGRAEAFF. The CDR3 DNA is TGTGCCAGCAGCTTGAAGGGGGGGAGGGCTGAAGCTTTCTTT.

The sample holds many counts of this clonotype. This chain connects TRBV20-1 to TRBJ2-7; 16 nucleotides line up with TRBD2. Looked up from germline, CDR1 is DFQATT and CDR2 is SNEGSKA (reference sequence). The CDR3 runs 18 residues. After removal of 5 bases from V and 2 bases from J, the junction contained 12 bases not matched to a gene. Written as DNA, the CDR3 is TGCAGTGCTCCCCCCCCCTTGGGACTAGCGGGAGGGCCCTACGAGCAGTACTTC. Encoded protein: CSAPPPLGLAGGPYEQYF.

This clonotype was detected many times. The CDR3 DNA sequence: TGTGCCAGCAGTTTACGGGGGACTACTAATGAAAAACTGTTTTTT. This codes for CASSLRGTTNEKLFF. The chain couples TRBV28 to TRBJ1-4; maybe TRBD1 (5 bases). The CDR3 length is 15 residues. V shed 2 bases and J shed 2 bases, with 9 bases lying between them. CDR1 is MDHEN, CDR2 SYDVKM, per germline. Based on the CDR3 plus reference TRBV28 and TRBJ1-4, the full variable domain is DVKVTQSSRYLVKRTGEKVFLECVQDMDHENMFWYRQDPGLGLRLIYFSYDVKMKEKGDIPEGYSVSREKKERFSLILESASTNQTSMYLCASSLRGTTNEKLFFGSGTQLSVL.

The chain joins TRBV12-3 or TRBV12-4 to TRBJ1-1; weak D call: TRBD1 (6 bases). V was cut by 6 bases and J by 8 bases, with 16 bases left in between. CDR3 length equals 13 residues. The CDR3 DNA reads TGTGCCAGCAGCGGGGGGGCGCGGATGGAAGCTTTCTTT. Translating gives CASSGGARMEAFF.

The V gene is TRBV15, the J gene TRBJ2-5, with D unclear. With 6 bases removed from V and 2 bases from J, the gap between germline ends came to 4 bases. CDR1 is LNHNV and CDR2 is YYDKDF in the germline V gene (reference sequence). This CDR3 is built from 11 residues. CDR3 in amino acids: CATRKQETQYF. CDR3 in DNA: TGTGCCACCAGGAAACAAGAGACCCAGTACTTC.

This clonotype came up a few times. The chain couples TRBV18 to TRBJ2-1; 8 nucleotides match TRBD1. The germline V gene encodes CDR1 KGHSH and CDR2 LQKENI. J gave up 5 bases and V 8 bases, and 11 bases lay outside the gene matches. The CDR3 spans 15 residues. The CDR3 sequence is CASATTGDGNNEQFF. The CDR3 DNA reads TGTGCCAGCGCTACGACAGGGGACGGGAACAATGAGCAGTTCTTC.

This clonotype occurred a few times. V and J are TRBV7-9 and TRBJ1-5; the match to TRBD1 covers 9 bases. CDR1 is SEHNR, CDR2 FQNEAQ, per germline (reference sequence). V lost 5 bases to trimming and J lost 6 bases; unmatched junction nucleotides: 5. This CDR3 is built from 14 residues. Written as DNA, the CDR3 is TGTGCCAGCAGCCGACAGGGGGACGTTCAGCCCCAGCATTTT. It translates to CASSRQGDVQPQHF. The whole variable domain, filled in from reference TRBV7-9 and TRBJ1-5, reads DTGVSQNPRHKITKRGQNVTFRCDPISEHNRLYWYRQTLGQGPEFLTYFQNEAQLEKSRLLSDRFSAERPKGSFSTLEIQRTEQGDSAMYLCASSRQGDVQPQHFGDGTRLSIL.